This T cell receptor beta chain was sequenced for a study of cytomegalovirus exposure and HLA in healthy donors. Study at large: A preliminary data release comprised about 85 million unique TCRs obtained from HLA-typed donors. Study results and caveats: The study reported that TCR beta sequences accurately predicted HLA-A and HLA-B alleles in most subjects.

To note about this clone: Its target is unknown.

With 60 Vbeta and 13 Jbeta primers, the PCR was carried out. Authors' analysis steps: Counted up in a later analysis, unique TCR beta chains came to about 80 million, with some 9.9 million shared. The data were produced by immunoSEQ multiplex PCR, yet TCRdb's version contains in-frame clones alone and is incomplete. V and J calls and clone size are those listed in that table; D and trimming were worked out from the DNA. There are approximately 110,000 clones in the sample; roughly 70% occur only once, and around 10% lies in the top ten. Deletions cut 1 base from V and 3 bases from J, with 13 bases between. Looked up from germline, CDR1 is MGHRA and CDR2 is YSYEKL. The CDR3 loop spans 15 amino acids. The donors comprised healthy bone marrow donors.

This clonotype originated in a man younger than 40 in good health and CMV-seropositive. The sample consisted of PBMCs. The V call is TRBV4-1, the J call TRBJ2-7; D is possibly TRBD1 (6 bases). The CDR3 nucleotides read TGCGCCAGCAGCCAAGGGACAGTGGGGTTCTACGAGCAGTACTTC. This encodes CASSQGTVGFYEQYF.